What follows are 24 T cell receptor beta chains derived from one specimen sequenced in a study of PD-1 blockade in classical Hodgkin lymphoma. All the patients suffered relapse after autologous stem cell transplantation, and brentuximab vedotin exposure differed. Clones were sequenced by immunoSEQ multiplex PCR, and TCRdb holds only the in-frame ones, with some missing. The table includes almost 85,000 clones, 89% detected once. This specimen was peripheral blood mononuclear cells (PBMCs), taken at baseline. The source of these receptors is a human donor with classical Hodgkin lymphoma.

This chain links TRBV10-1 with TRBJ1-1; no definite D call. Germline V gene data show CDR1 as WNHNN and CDR2 as SYGVQD (reference sequence). This CDR3 comprises 14 residues. Deletions cut 0 bases from V and 1 base from J, with 6 bases between. The CDR3 loop reads CASSESTGNTEAFF. Here the CDR3 DNA reads TGCGCCAGCAGTGAGTCGACGGGGAACACTGAAGCTTTCTTT.

The rearrangement uses TRBV13 and TRBJ2-2; possibly TRBD2 for D (5 bases). The germline V gene has CDR1 PRHDT and CDR2 FYEKMQ (reference sequence). The length of the CDR3 is 15 residues. V was clipped by 6 bases and J by 0 bases, with 11 bases between them. CDR3 loop: CASSGGSTNTGELFF. The DNA for the CDR3 is TGTGCCAGCAGTGGCGGGTCCACGAACACCGGGGAGCTGTTTTTT. The full variable domain, completed using reference TRBV13 and TRBJ2-2, is AAGVIQSPRHLIKEKRETATLKCYPIPRHDTVYWYQQGPGQDPQFLISFYEKMQSDKGSIPDRFSAQQFSDYHSELNMSSLELGDSALYFCASSGGSTNTGELFFGEGSRLTVL.

The V and J genes are TRBV19 and TRBJ1-2; perhaps TRBD1 as D (5 bases). CDR1 is LNHDA and CDR2 is SQIVND in the germline V gene (reference sequence). The CDR3 contains 15 residues. Trimming pared 5 bases from V and 2 bases from J, leaving 15 bases between. Here the CDR3 DNA reads TGTGCCAGTAGTGATCCCCGGGGCAGGAACTATGGCTACACCTTC. It translates to CASSDPRGRNYGYTF.

This chain links TRBV10-2 with TRBJ2-7; perhaps TRBD1 as D (6 bases). CDR3 size: 17 residues. The V gene's germline CDR1 is WSHSY and CDR2 SAAADI. V was cut by 1 base and J by 2 bases, with 18 bases left in between. The CDR3 sequence: CASSEFFGSGAAYEQYF. In nucleotides, the CDR3 is TGCGCCAGCAGTGAGTTTTTTGGTTCAGGGGCCGCCTACGAGCAGTACTTC.

The rearrangement uses TRBV7-9 and TRBJ2-7, with TRBD1 identical over 7 bases. Germline V gene sequence: CDR1 SEHNR, CDR2 FQNEAQ (reference sequence). This CDR3 has 15 residues. V was clipped by 5 bases and J by 6 bases; unmatched bases: 13. For the CDR3, the DNA is TGTGCCAGCAGCGCTAGGGACAGAACAGGTTTCGAGCAGTACTTC. Translated, it gives CASSARDRTGFEQYF. The full variable domain, in which reference TRBV7-9 and TRBJ2-7 provide the parts outside the CDR3, is DTGVSQNPRHKITKRGQNVTFRCDPISEHNRLYWYRQTLGQGPEFLTYFQNEAQLEKSRLLSDRFSAERPKGSFSTLEIQRTEQGDSAMYLCASSARDRTGFEQYFGPGTRLTVT.

The genes are TRBV6-1 and TRBJ1-2; D is undetermined. Germline V gene data show CDR1 as MNHNS and CDR2 as SASEGT. The CDR3 consists of 13 residues. V gave up 7 bases and J gave up 4 bases, with 13 bases separating them. CDR3 loop: CASTPPGFYGYTF. CDR3 in DNA: TGTGCCAGCACCCCACCAGGTTTCTATGGCTACACCTTC.

This CDR3 is CASSQGIGTTDTQYF. DNA of the CDR3: TGTGCCAGCAGTCAGGGGATCGGAACCACAGATACGCAGTATTTT. V is TRBV5-4 and J is TRBJ2-3, with D tentatively TRBD1 (6 bases). The ends were cut back, 5 bases at V and 2 bases at J, with 15 bases in the middle. The CDR3 length is 15 residues. Germline loops: CDR1 SGHNT, CDR2 YYREEE (reference sequence).

The rearrangement links TRBV28 to TRBJ1-5; D is unresolved. The CDR3 spans 14 residues. Germline V lookup: CDR1 MDHEN, CDR2 SYDVKM. The V gene lost 3 bases and the J gene lost 0 bases, with 6 bases spanning the gap. Here the CDR3 reads CASSFGDSNQPQHF. In DNA, the CDR3 is TGTGCCAGCAGTTTTGGGGATAGCAATCAGCCCCAGCATTTT.

The chain recombines TRBV19 with TRBJ2-7; the match to TRBD1 covers 7 bases. The CDR3 spans 15 residues. Trimming at V came to 3 bases and at J to 3 bases, leaving 8 bases not matched to a gene. Germline CDR1 is LNHDA and CDR2 is SQIVND (reference sequence). The CDR3 reads CASSMIPGQLYEQYF. DNA for the CDR3: TGTGCCAGTAGTATGATCCCGGGACAGCTCTACGAGCAGTACTTC.

This chain connects TRBV29-1 to TRBJ2-1, with D possibly matching TRBD2 (5 bases). This CDR3 has 18 residues. Trimming shortened V by 2 bases and J by 2 bases, and 22 bases separated the two germline ends. Per germline, CDR1 SQVTM and CDR2 ANQGSEA. DNA of the CDR3: TGCAGCGTTGAATTGGTTGGTAGGCCTAGCCCTCCCTACAATGAGCAGTTCTTC. This sequence encodes CSVELVGRPSPPYNEQFF.

This rearrangement joins TRBV27 to TRBJ2-5; D unresolved. The CDR3 sequence is 13 residues long. V shed 3 bases and J shed 0 bases, with 5 bases lying between them. Germline CDR1 MNHEY, CDR2 SMNVEV (reference sequence). CDR3 sequence (DNA): TGTGCCAGCAGTTTGCGGTACCAAGAGACCCAGTACTTC. Encoded protein: CASSLRYQETQYF.

The genes are TRBV10-2 and TRBJ1-1; D is perhaps TRBD1 (6 bases). Germline V gives CDR1 WSHSY, CDR2 SAAADI. V was clipped by 7 bases and J by 3 bases, with 12 bases between them. The CDR3 is 13 amino acids. The CDR3 nucleotides read TGCGCCAGCAAAGGACGGGGGCACACTGAAGCTTTCTTT. This sequence encodes CASKGRGHTEAFF.

The chain combines TRBV28 with TRBJ2-7; the D gene is possibly TRBD2 (6 bases). Germline V gene lookup returns CDR1 MDHEN and CDR2 SYDVKM. Trimming stripped 5 bases from V and 0 bases from J, with 26 bases between. The CDR3 contains 19 residues. CDR3 in DNA: TGTGCCAGCAGTCTGGCCCGTCTAAATCACCGGGACTTCTCCTACGAGCAGTACTTC. As protein: CASSLARLNHRDFSYEQYF.

The rearrangement joins TRBV6-6 to TRBJ1-2; the D gene is possibly TRBD1 (5 bases). Germline CDR1 reads MNHNY; CDR2 reads SVGAGI (reference sequence). The CDR3 is made up of 15 amino acids. Trimming stripped 8 bases from V and 8 bases from J, with 24 bases between. The CDR3 DNA sequence: TGTGCCAGCGGGCCCAATTTCCACCCCGAGGGGGGCTACACCTTC. Translated, it gives CASGPNFHPEGGYTF.

The rearrangement links TRBV7-9 to TRBJ1-3; D uncertain. This CDR3 has 16 residues. With 1 base removed from V and 0 bases from J, the gap between germline ends came to 10 bases. CDR1 is SEHNR, CDR2 FQNEAQ, per germline (reference sequence). The CDR3 here is CASSLGMGSSGNTIYF. CDR3 nucleotides: TGTGCCAGCAGCTTAGGTATGGGAAGCTCTGGAAACACCATATATTTT. The full variable domain, in which reference TRBV7-9 and TRBJ1-3 provide the parts outside the CDR3, is DTGVSQNPRHKITKRGQNVTFRCDPISEHNRLYWYRQTLGQGPEFLTYFQNEAQLEKSRLLSDRFSAERPKGSFSTLEIQRTEQGDSAMYLCASSLGMGSSGNTIYFGEGSWLTVV.

J is TRBJ1-2 and V is TRBV9; no clear D gene. Germline V CDR1 and CDR2: SGDLS, YYNGEE. There are 13 residues in the CDR3. With 4 bases removed from V and 8 bases from J, the gap between germline ends came to 15 bases. The CDR3 region has the DNA TGTGCCAGCAGCATGGACTCGGGGTACGGCTACACCTTC. It encodes CASSMDSGYGYTF.

V gene TRBV28 combines with J gene TRBJ1-1; the D gene is possibly TRBD1 (5 bases). CDR3 length: 15 residues. V gave up 2 bases and J gave up 1 base, with 11 bases separating them. The germline V gene encodes CDR1 MDHEN and CDR2 SYDVKM. CDR3: CASSLRQKSNTEAFF. Written as DNA, the CDR3 is TGTGCCAGCAGTTTAAGACAGAAATCGAACACTGAAGCTTTCTTT.

The rearrangement uses TRBV4-2 and TRBJ2-7, with 9 positions matching TRBD1. Germline CDR1 reads LGHNA; CDR2 reads YNFKEQ. The CDR3 is 14 amino acids. V lost 4 bases to trimming and J lost 4 bases; unmatched junction nucleotides: 5. Here the CDR3 DNA reads TGTGCCAGCAGCCCGGGGACAGGGCTATACGAGCAGTACTTC. It is translated as CASSPGTGLYEQYF.

The chain joins TRBV2 to TRBJ1-2; 9 bases line up with TRBD1. The CDR3 is 16 amino acids. J was trimmed by 4 bases and V by 6 bases; bases with no gene match: 12. Germline values: CDR1 SNHLY, CDR2 FYNNEI. The CDR3 loop is CASSENSPGQGYGYTF. Here the CDR3 DNA reads TGTGCCAGCAGCGAAAATTCCCCGGGACAGGGCTATGGCTACACCTTC.

The chain uses TRBV2 and TRBJ1-1; TRBD1 might be the D (6 bases). The germline V gene encodes CDR1 SNHLY and CDR2 FYNNEI. V was clipped by 6 bases and J by 5 bases, with 28 bases between them. This CDR3 has 18 amino acids. CDR3 sequence reads: CASRWGPTGSGRSTEAFF. In nucleotides, the CDR3 is TGTGCCAGCAGGTGGGGGCCCACAGGGTCGGGGAGGTCGACTGAAGCTTTCTTT.

In this sample, this clone turned up once. The CDR3 sequence: CASSRDGGWRQETQYF. The CDR3 region has the DNA TGTGCCAGCAGCCGAGACGGGGGCTGGCGGCAAGAGACCCAGTACTTC. The chain employs TRBV5-4 and TRBJ2-5; D is possibly TRBD1 or TRBD2 (6 bases each). Germline CDR1 reads SGHNT; CDR2 reads YYREEE (reference sequence). The CDR3 has 16 residues. Trimming cost V 4 bases and J 2 bases, with 18 bases left between them.

J is TRBJ2-5 and V is TRBV27, with 7 bases lining up with TRBD1. Germline CDR1 is MNHEY and CDR2 is SMNVEV (reference sequence). V lost 5 bases, J lost 13 bases, and 10 bases stayed unmatched. CDR3 length: 12 residues. The CDR3 DNA reads as TGTGCCAGCAGTACCACAGGGGCCCTCTGGTACTTC. Encoded protein: CASSTTGALWYF.

Relative to its sample, this clone is medium-sized. The sample has other DNA sequences that encode this CDR3 too. The chain combines TRBV30 with TRBJ2-6; maybe TRBD1 (5 bases). The CDR3 contains 14 residues. The germline gives CDR1 GTSNPN, CDR2 SVGIG (reference sequence). The V end was cut by 0 bases, the J end by 2 bases, with 5 bases between. The CDR3 protein is CAWSVGAGANVLTF. The CDR3 DNA is TGTGCCTGGAGTGTAGGGGCTGGGGCCAACGTCCTGACTTTC.

V and J are TRBV27 and TRBJ2-1, with 11 bases lining up with TRBD1. There are 15 residues in the CDR3. Germline V lookup: CDR1 MNHEY, CDR2 SMNVEV (reference sequence). The trim removed 5 bases at V and 5 bases at J, leaving 5 bases unmatched. The CDR3 is CASSGTGGTHNEQFF. The CDR3 nucleotides read TGTGCCAGCAGTGGGACAGGGGGTACCCACAATGAGCAGTTCTTC.